This TCR beta chain comes out of a study of blood T cell repertoires in COVID-19. On the study more broadly: COVID-19 samples from acute and convalescent phases originated in the United States, Italy and Spain. The cDNA or gDNA used as material had been derived from T cells, B-cell-depleted T cells, or PBMCs.

In the original processing: Estimation of nucleated cell counts was performed using reference gene primer amplification. Using immunoSEQ multiplex PCR, the repertoire was profiled, and TCRdb retains in-frame clones only, with some absent. V and J calls and clone size follow that table, whereas D and trimming were derived from the DNA. The sample carries more than 90,000 clones, less than 75% recorded once. Germline CDR1 is LGHDT and CDR2 is YNNKEL (reference sequence). This CDR3 contains 14 residues. V was pared by 0 bases and J by 3 bases, with 8 bases between. The sequencing input was peripheral blood. The TCR comes from a woman aged 55-70 years in a cohort sampled during active or convalescent COVID-19. This rearrangement joins TRBV3-1 (or the pseudogene TRBV3-2) to TRBJ2-5; D ambiguous. The CDR3 protein is CASSQDGLKETQYF. CDR3 DNA sequence: TGTGCCAGCAGCCAAGACGGGTTAAAAGAGACCCAGTACTTC.